The next 23 T cell receptor beta chains were all read from a single sample in a study of T cells in women clearing cervical HPV infection. Method: immunoSEQ multiplex PCR; TCRdb's copy keeps in-frame clones and lacks some. In total, the table holds 25,000 to 35,000 clones. Sequencing was performed on blood buffy coat. Receptors originate from a woman between 18 and 69 years old with a cervical HPV16 infection that either progressed to CIN3+ or cleared (not recorded which).

With regard to this clone: The read terminates 3 residues before the CDR3 end, so the remaining end is supplied by the germline J gene. This chain links TRBV14 with TRBJ2-7; no reliable D call. The CDR3 runs to 12 residues. V gave up 1 base and J gave up 2 bases, with 3 bases separating them. CDR1 SGHDN and CDR2 FVKESK come from the germline V gene. The CDR3 sequence: CASSQVTYEQYF. The sequenced CDR3 bases are TGTGCCAGCAGCCAAGTTACCTACGAG.

To note about this clone: The read falls 3 residues short of the CDR3 end, and the missing part is taken from the germline J gene. Other DNA variants within this sample encode the same CDR3. The V call is TRBV7-9, the J call TRBJ1-1, with D perhaps matching TRBD1 (6 bases). The CDR3 is made up of 14 amino acids. In germline, CDR1 is SEHNR, CDR2 FQNEAQ (reference sequence). CDR3: CASSFGQIQETAFF. CDR3 DNA (partial): TGTGCCAGCAGCTTCGGACAGATCCAAGAGACC. Full variable domain (outside the CDR3, taken from reference TRBV7-9 and TRBJ1-1): DTGVSQNPRHKITKRGQNVTFRCDPISEHNRLYWYRQTLGQGPEFLTYFQNEAQLEKSRLLSDRFSAERPKGSFSTLEIQRTEQGDSAMYLCASSFGQIQETAFFGQGTRLTVV.

With regard to this clone: The read terminates 3 residues ahead of where the CDR3 ends, so the germline J gene completes it. This chain uses TRBV5-8 with TRBJ1-2; 9 bases agree with TRBD1. The V and J ends lost 4 bases and 3 bases, in that order; junction bases with no gene match: 7. Germline V gives CDR1 SGHTS, CDR2 YDEGEE. The CDR3 contains 15 residues. The CDR3 DNA, read in part, is TGTGCCAGCAGCACCGGACAGGGGCGTCACTATGGC. This translates into CASSTGQGRHYG. The full CDR3 protein is CASSTGQGRHYGYTF. Supplemented by reference TRBV5-8 and TRBJ1-2, the full variable domain reads EAGVTQSPTHLIKTRGQQATLRCSPISGHTSVYWYQQALGLGLQFLLWYDEGEERNRGNFPPRFSGRQFPNYSSELNVNALELEDSALYLCASSTGQGRHYGYTFGSGTRLTVV.

On this clone itself: Coverage ceases 3 residues before the CDR3 finishes, and the germline J gene fills in the end. The V call is TRBV12-3 or TRBV12-4, the J call TRBJ2-7; D may correspond to TRBD1 or TRBD2 (6 bases each). This CDR3 has 14 residues. V dropped 5 bases and J dropped 4 bases, with 15 bases sitting between them. This chain's CDR3 is CASSQAGQGYEQYF. Partial CDR3 DNA: TGTGCCAGCAGTCAGGCGGGACAAGGATACGAG.

Remarks on this clone: Coverage ceases 3 residues before the CDR3 finishes, and the germline J gene fills in the end. V usage is TRBV7-8 and J usage is TRBJ1-5, with a tentative D call TRBD1 (5 bases). Trimming shortened V by 2 bases and J by 1 base, and 15 bases separated the two germline ends. CDR3 length equals 17 residues. From germline, CDR1 is SGHVS and CDR2 FQNEAQ. The CDR3 spells CASSLSYAGESNQPQHF. The sequenced part of the CDR3 DNA is TGTGCCAGCAGCTTAAGTTATGCGGGGGAAAGCAATCAGCCC.

As concerns this clone: The CDR3 extends 3 residues past the end of the read, so its final part is completed from the germline J gene. The chain employs TRBV20-1 and TRBJ2-5, with TRBD2 matching over 11 bases. Germline CDR1 is DFQATT and CDR2 is SNEGSKA (reference sequence). V shed 6 bases and J 5 bases; nucleotides not matched to a gene: 11. This CDR3 is built from 15 residues. CDR3 DNA (partial): TGCAGTGCCCCCGGGACTAGCGGAACGGGGGAGACC. Translation: CSAPGTSGTGET. The entire CDR3 protein reads CSAPGTSGTGETQYF.

For this clone: The observed sequence ends 3 residues before the CDR3 terminus, with the missing tail filled in from the germline J gene. The gene calls are TRBV13 and TRBJ2-3; the D gene is possibly TRBD2 (6 bases). The CDR3 runs to 17 residues. V was cut by 6 bases and J by 0 bases, with 19 bases left in between. Germline V gene lookup returns CDR1 PRHDT and CDR2 FYEKMQ (reference sequence). The CDR3 is CASSLRRLGPSTDTQYF. CDR3 DNA (partial): TGTGCCAGCAGTCTCAGGAGACTAGGCCCTAGCACAGATACG.

With regard to this clone: The read halts 3 residues ahead of the CDR3 end, with the missing end drawn from the germline J gene. The chain employs TRBV19 and TRBJ1-1; TRBD1 might be the D (5 bases). The CDR3 runs to 16 residues. V shed 1 base and J shed 0 bases, with 12 bases lying between them. Germline loops: CDR1 LNHDA, CDR2 SQIVND (reference sequence). CDR3 sequence reads: CASSIVAGGLNTEAFF. CDR3 DNA, as far as it was read: TGTGCCAGTAGTATAGTTGCCGGGGGACTGAACACTGAA.

CDR3 sequence reads: CASSIQGATYNEQFF. The CDR3 DNA, read in part, is TGTGCCAGTAGTATACAGGGGGCCACCTACAATGAG. The rearrangement links TRBV19 to TRBJ2-1, with TRBD1 matching over 8 bases. The observed sequence ends 3 residues before the CDR3 terminus, with the missing tail filled in from the germline J gene. This CDR3 has 15 residues. V shed 2 bases, J shed 2 bases, and the junction held 2 bases outside the gene matches. Germline values: CDR1 LNHDA, CDR2 SQIVND (reference sequence).

With respect to this clone: The read finishes 3 residues shy of the CDR3 end, and the germline J gene is used to complete it. The rearrangement uses TRBV20-1 and TRBJ2-7, with a weak D call TRBD2 (5 bases). The CDR3 runs to 16 residues. The V end was cut by 2 bases, the J end by 0 bases, with 17 bases between. Germline lookup yields CDR1 DFQATT and CDR2 SNEGSKA (reference sequence). The CDR3 loop reads CSARPTEASTSYEQYF. The part of the CDR3 DNA that was read is TGCAGTGCTAGACCGACGGAGGCTAGTACCTCCTACGAG.

Worth noting for this clone: The read halts 3 residues ahead of the CDR3 end, with the missing end drawn from the germline J gene. This chain joins TRBV6-4 and TRBJ1-1; D is unclear. This CDR3 has 13 residues. Germline assignment: CDR1 MRHNA and CDR2 SNTAGT. V was clipped by 6 bases and J by 5 bases, with 13 bases between them. The DNA read from the CDR3 is TGTGCCAGCAGCGCCGACACTTCGACTGAA. It encodes CASSADTSTE. The entire CDR3 sequence reads CASSADTSTEAFF.

About this clone: The read gets to within 3 residues of the CDR3 end, and the germline J gene fills in the rest. This chain joins TRBV29-1 and TRBJ2-5, with 10 positions matching TRBD2. There are 14 residues in the CDR3. Germline CDR1 and CDR2: SQVTM and ANQGSEA. The V and J ends lost 4 bases and 5 bases, in that order; junction bases with no gene match: 7. The sequenced CDR3 bases are TGCAGCGTTGTGCTAGCGGGAGAGTGGGAGACC. This translates into CSVVLAGEWET. The whole CDR3 is CSVVLAGEWETQYF.

Points on this clone: The observed sequence ends 3 residues before the CDR3 terminus, with the missing tail filled in from the germline J gene. V usage is TRBV30 and J usage is TRBJ2-3; the D is unclear. This CDR3 spans 13 amino acids. Trimming removed 3 bases from V and 2 bases from J, with 9 bases in between. Germline CDR1 is GTSNPN and CDR2 is SVGIG (reference sequence). The CDR3 bases that were read are TGTGCCTGGAGGGCCCCCGCCACAGATACG. Amino acid sequence: CAWRAPATDT. From start to end, the CDR3 is CAWRAPATDTQYF.

As regards this clone: The CDR3 extends 3 residues past the end of the read, so its final part is completed from the germline J gene. V gene TRBV5-1 combines with J gene TRBJ2-3; 8 bases are shared with TRBD2. The CDR3 is 12 amino acids. CDR1 and CDR2 from the germline V gene are SGHRS and YFSETQ. The part of the CDR3 DNA that was read is TGCGCCAGCAGCTCGGGGGGGGAGACG. Its translation is CASSSGGET. In full, the CDR3 reads CASSSGGETQYF.

Regarding this clone: From the germline J gene comes the end of the CDR3, since the read stops 3 residues before it. This chain joins TRBV27 and TRBJ2-7, with TRBD2 as a possible D gene (6 bases). The CDR3 consists of 14 residues. With 4 bases removed from V and 0 bases from J, the gap between germline ends came to 10 bases. Germline V gene sequence: CDR1 MNHEY, CDR2 SMNVEV (reference sequence). This CDR3 reads CASSSRGTSYEQYF. The DNA read from the CDR3 is TGTGCCAGCAGTTCGCGGGGAACCTCCTACGAG.

In regard to this clone: The sequenced fragment ends 3 residues before the CDR3 boundary, so the rest is inferred from the germline J gene. The rearrangement joins TRBV11-2 to TRBJ2-3; maybe TRBD2 (5 bases). The germline V gene has CDR1 SGHAT and CDR2 FQNNGV. The CDR3 is 15 residues long. Trimming cost V 3 bases and J 1 base, with 11 bases left between them. The covered CDR3 bases are TGTGCCAGCAGCTTTCTAGCCGGGGGCACAGATACG. Translated: CASSFLAGGTDT. The whole CDR3 protein reads CASSFLAGGTDTQYF.

Details on this clone: With the read ending 3 residues before the CDR3 end, the germline J gene is used to fill in that end. The V gene is TRBV29-1, the J gene TRBJ2-7; possibly TRBD1 for D (6 bases). Germline loops: CDR1 SQVTM, CDR2 ANQGSEA. This CDR3 region has 15 residues. Trimming removed 4 bases at V and 2 bases at J, with 18 bases between. Partial CDR3 DNA: TGCAGCGTTGCACACAGACAGGCCCCTGCCTACGAG. Protein product: CSVAHRQAPAYE. The full CDR3 protein is CSVAHRQAPAYEQYF.

Regarding this clone: Read coverage stops 3 residues before the CDR3 terminus; the germline J gene supplies the remainder. J is TRBJ2-7 and V is TRBV20-1; TRBD1 agrees at 8 bases. Looked up from germline, CDR1 is DFQATT and CDR2 is SNEGSKA (reference sequence). This CDR3 is 15 amino acids long. With V trimmed by 3 bases and J by 2 bases, 9 bases remained unmatched. The sequenced CDR3 bases are TGCAGTGCTAGTTCAAATACAGGGGGTCCCTACGAG. This gives the protein CSASSNTGGPYE. The entire CDR3 reads CSASSNTGGPYEQYF.

On this clone: Read data end 3 residues before the CDR3 end; the end is taken from the germline J gene. This rearrangement joins TRBV29-1 to TRBJ2-5, with no clear D. The CDR3 loop spans 11 amino acids. Germline CDR1 SQVTM, CDR2 ANQGSEA. V was clipped by 4 bases and J by 5 bases, with 8 bases between them. This CDR3 is CSVVYGETQYF. The sequenced CDR3 bases are TGCAGCGTTGTCTACGGGGAGACC.

To note about this clone: The sequence runs out 3 residues before the end of the CDR3; the remainder is reconstructed from the germline J gene. This rearrangement joins TRBV6-1 to TRBJ2-1; D remains unclear. This CDR3 is built from 15 residues. Germline V gene sequence: CDR1 MNHNS, CDR2 SASEGT. Trimming took 2 bases from V and 7 from J, leaving 15 bases between them. The CDR3 sequence is CASSELPQATNEQFF. The sequenced CDR3 bases are TGTGCCAGCAGTGAACTCCCTCAGGCAACTAATGAG.

As regards this clone: The read ends 3 residues before the CDR3 terminus; that terminus is restored from the germline J gene. The chain couples TRBV5-1 to TRBJ2-7, with TRBD2 identical over 13 bases. The CDR3 loop spans 17 amino acids. Germline V gives CDR1 SGHRS, CDR2 YFSETQ. Trimming at V came to 0 bases and at J to 2 bases, leaving 5 bases not matched to a gene. Partial CDR3 DNA: TGCGCCAGCAGCTTGGGGACTAGCGGGGGTCCTCCCTACGAG. Its protein is CASSLGTSGGPPYE. The whole CDR3 region reads CASSLGTSGGPPYEQYF.

As regards this clone: The read halts 3 residues ahead of the CDR3 end, with the missing end drawn from the germline J gene. The chain has TRBV5-1 and TRBJ1-2; D unresolved. Germline loops: CDR1 SGHRS, CDR2 YFSETQ. CDR3 length: 13 amino acids. The germline V and J ends were trimmed by 4 bases and 4 bases, with 11 bases remaining between them. CDR3 residues: CASSPHLSYGYTF. Partial CDR3 DNA: TGCGCCAGCAGCCCTCACTTATCCTATGGC.

About this clone: The observed sequence ends 3 residues before the CDR3 terminus, with the missing tail filled in from the germline J gene. The chain has TRBV7-6 and TRBJ2-1; TRBD1 agrees at 8 bases. V lost 1 base and J lost 1; bases outside the gene matches: 3. Germline V gives CDR1 SGHVS, CDR2 FNYEAQ. The CDR3 spans 16 residues. The covered CDR3 bases are TGTGCCAGCAGCTTAGGCGGACAGGGTTCCTACAATGAG. Amino acid sequence: CASSLGGQGSYNE. The CDR3 in its entirety is CASSLGGQGSYNEQFF.